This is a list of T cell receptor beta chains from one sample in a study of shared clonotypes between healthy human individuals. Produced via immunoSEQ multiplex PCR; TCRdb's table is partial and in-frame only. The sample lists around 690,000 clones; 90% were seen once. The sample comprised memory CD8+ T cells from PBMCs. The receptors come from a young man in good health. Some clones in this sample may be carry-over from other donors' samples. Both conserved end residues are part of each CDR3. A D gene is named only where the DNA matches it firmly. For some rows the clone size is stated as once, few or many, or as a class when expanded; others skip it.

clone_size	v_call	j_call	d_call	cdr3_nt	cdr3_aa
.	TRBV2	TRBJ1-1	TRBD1	TGTGCCAGCAGTCGCACCGGGACAGGGTGGGACATGAACACTGAAGCTTTCTTT	CASSRTGTGWDMNTEAFF
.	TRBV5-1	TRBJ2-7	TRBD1	TGCGCCAGCAGCGGATCGACAGGGGTAGGCTACGAGCAGTACTTC	CASSGSTGVGYEQYF
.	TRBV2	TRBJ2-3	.	TGTGCCAGCAGTGAAGAACGAACAGGGTATTTT	CASSEERTGYF
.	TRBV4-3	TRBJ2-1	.	TGCGCCAGCAGCCCAGGGCGCGGCTACAATGAGCAGTTCTTC	CASSPGRGYNEQFF
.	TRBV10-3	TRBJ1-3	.	TGTGCCATCAGCGCCTTTGGGGCAGCCTTGAGTAGGTCTGGAAACACCATATATTTT	CAISAFGAALSRSGNTIYF
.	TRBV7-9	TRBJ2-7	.	TGTGCCAGCAGCTTAGAGGACACCGACGAGCAGTACTTC	CASSLEDTDEQYF
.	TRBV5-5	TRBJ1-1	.	TGTGCCAGCAGCTTCGGGACGCCTCCTTGGGGAGCTTTCTTT	CASSFGTPPWGAFF
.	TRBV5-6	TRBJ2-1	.	TGTGCCAGCAGCTTGGGCTCCAATGAGCAGTTCTTC	CASSLGSNEQFF
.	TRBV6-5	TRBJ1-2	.	TGTGCCAGCACCACCCTGAGGCCCGGGGTTCATGGCTACACCTTC	CASTTLRPGVHGYTF
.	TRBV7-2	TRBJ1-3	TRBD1	TGTGCCAGCAGGCCGACAGGGCGAGGAAACACCATATATTTT	CASRPTGRGNTIYF
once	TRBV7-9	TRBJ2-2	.	TGTGCCAGCAGCCTTGGGCAGGGGAACACCGGGGAGCTGTTTTTT	CASSLGQGNTGELFF
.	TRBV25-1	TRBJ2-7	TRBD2	TGTGCCAGCAGTGACGCCGGGACTAGCGGGAGTCACGAGCAGTACTTC	CASSDAGTSGSHEQYF
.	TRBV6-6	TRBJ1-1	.	TGTGCCAGCAGTCCCGGCCTGACTGAAGCTTTCTTT	CASSPGLTEAFF
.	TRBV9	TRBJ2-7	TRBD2	TGTGCCAGCAGCGCCACTAGCGGGAGTATCTACGAGCAGTACTTC	CASSATSGSIYEQYF
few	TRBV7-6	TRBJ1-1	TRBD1	TGTGCCAGCAGCGCCAATACAGGGGATCGGACTGAAGCTTTCTTT	CASSANTGDRTEAFF
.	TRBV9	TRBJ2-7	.	TGTGCCAGCAGCGTAGGAGACAGAAACTACGAGCAGTACTTC	CASSVGDRNYEQYF
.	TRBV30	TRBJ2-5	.	TGTGCCTGGAGTGTACGTAAGGACCGCCAAGAGACCCAGTACTTC	CAWSVRKDRQETQYF
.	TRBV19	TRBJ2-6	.	TGTGCCGGACGAAGCGCCTCTGGGGCCAACGTCCTGACTTTC	CAGRSASGANVLTF
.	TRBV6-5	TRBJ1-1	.	TGTGCCGGCAGTTACACCACCAACACTGAAGCTTTCTTT	CAGSYTTNTEAFF
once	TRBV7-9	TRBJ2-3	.	TGTGCCAGCAGACCCAGAGGGTCTAGCCGAGACACAGATACGCAGTATTTT	CASRPRGSSRDTDTQYF
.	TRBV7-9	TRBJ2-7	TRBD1	TGTGCCAGCAGCTTGCAAGAACAGGGGTACGAGCAGTACTTC	CASSLQEQGYEQYF
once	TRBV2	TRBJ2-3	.	TGTGCCAGCAGGGTGGGAGTTATCGCAGATACGCAGTATTTT	CASRVGVIADTQYF
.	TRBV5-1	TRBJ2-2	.	TGCGCCAGCAGCTTGGCGCGCCTCACCGGGGAGCTGTTTTTT	CASSLARLTGELFF
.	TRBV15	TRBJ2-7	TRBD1	TGTGCCACCAGCCCAGGGACAGGGTACGAGCAGTACTTC	CATSPGTGYEQYF
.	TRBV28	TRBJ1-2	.	TGTGCCAGCAGTTTAGTGGCAGGGTATGGCTACACCTTC	CASSLVAGYGYTF